This T cell receptor (beta chain) was sequenced in a study of blood T cell repertoires in COVID-19. Whole-study context: The origin of the acute and convalescent COVID-19 samples was the United States, Italy and Spain. Sample material is recorded as cDNA or gDNA derived from T cells, B-cell-depleted T cells, or PBMCs.

Under the authors' procedure: By means of reference gene primer amplification, nucleated cell counts were estimated. Repertoires were generated with immunoSEQ multiplex PCR, while TCRdb's copy carries only in-frame clones and drops some. Clone size and the V and J calls come from that table; the DNA yielded D and trimming. Among over 250,000 clones listed, approximately 86% were seen once. Losses at the gene ends were 5 bases for V and 3 bases for J; bases not matched to a gene: 4. Germline V gives CDR1 LNHDA, CDR2 SQIVND (reference sequence). The CDR3 is made up of 14 amino acids. This clone was observed a single time.

The sequence derives from a woman younger than 45 with acute or convalescent COVID-19. Specimen: peripheral blood. V is TRBV19 and J is TRBJ2-5, with 9 bases identical to TRBD1. This CDR3 reads CASSFGTGKETQYF. In nucleotides, the CDR3 is TGTGCCAGTAGTTTTGGGACAGGGAAAGAGACCCAGTACTTC.